A selection of T cell receptor beta chains follows, all from one sample in a study of shared clonotypes between healthy human individuals. Some clones are missing from TCRdb's copy, which holds only in-frame ones; the method was immunoSEQ multiplex PCR. Of about 600,000 clones detected, roughly 95% appear once; the ten largest clones hold around 0.11%. Sequenced material: naive CD8+ T cells sorted from blood. These TCRs come from a woman younger than 45 in good health. CDR3s include the opening cysteine and the closing phenylalanine or tryptophan. A D gene is named only where the DNA matches it firmly. A clone size is listed for some rows: how often the clone was seen (once, few, many), or a class if it is expanded.

d_call,j_call,clone_size,v_call,cdr3_aa,cdr3_nt
TRBD1,TRBJ1-2,.,TRBV7-9,CASSLVAGGAYYGYTF,TGTGCCAGCAGCTTAGTGGCAGGGGGAGCTTACTATGGCTACACCTTC
.,TRBJ1-2,.,TRBV5-1,CASGPGPGYTF,TGCGCCAGCGGGCCTGGCCCTGGCTACACCTTC
.,TRBJ1-1,.,TRBV28,CASSPGGDTEAFF,TGTGCCAGCAGCCCTGGGGGGGACACTGAAGCTTTCTTT
.,TRBJ2-5,.,TRBV6-5,CASPIACQETQYF,TGTGCCAGCCCTATAGCGTGCCAAGAGACCCAGTACTTC
.,TRBJ2-3,.,TRBV5-4,CASSLGTRDPVPDTQYF,TGTGCCAGCAGCTTGGGAACCCGGGACCCCGTCCCAGATACGCAGTATTTT
TRBD2,TRBJ2-2,.,TRBV27,CASSGPRTSTGELFF,TGTGCCAGCAGCGGGCCTAGGACTAGCACCGGGGAGCTGTTTTTT
TRBD1,TRBJ2-1,.,TRBV9,CASSGDREGNEQFF,TGTGCCAGCAGCGGGGACAGGGAGGGCAATGAGCAGTTCTTC
TRBD2,TRBJ2-5,.,TRBV5-6,CASSLSASGSQETQYF,TGTGCCAGCAGCTTGTCGGCTAGCGGGAGCCAAGAGACCCAGTACTTC
.,TRBJ2-7,once,TRBV6-5,CASSWVSNSYEQYF,TGTGCCAGCAGTTGGGTGTCAAATTCCTACGAGCAGTACTTC
.,TRBJ1-1,.,TRBV5-1,CASRSGGVDRLVNTEAFF,TGCGCCAGCAGGTCCGGGGGGGTGGACCGTCTGGTGAACACTGAAGCTTTCTTT
.,TRBJ1-5,.,TRBV5-1,CASSLGLGGNQPQHF,TGCGCCAGCAGCTTGGGTTTGGGGGGCAATCAGCCCCAGCATTTT